The 15 T cell receptor beta chains reported below all come from one sample, sequenced in a study of T cell responses to AZD1222 COVID-19 vaccine. The repertoire was sequenced with immunoSEQ multiplex PCR; TCRdb's copy has only in-frame clones and lacks some. The sample has 100,000 or so clones; about 90% are singletons. The specimen was peripheral blood, collected on day 0 of AZD1222 vaccination. All receptors come from an adult in good health.

The rearrangement uses TRBV28 and TRBJ1-4, with 7 bases that match TRBD1. The V and J ends lost 5 bases and 0 bases, in that order; junction bases with no gene match: 6. The CDR3 spans 16 residues. CDR1 and CDR2 (germline): MDHEN, SYDVKM. The CDR3 nucleotides read TGTGCCAGCAGTACCGGACAGGCGGCAACTAATGAAAAACTGTTTTTT. Its protein product is CASSTGQAATNEKLFF.

The V gene is TRBV29-1, the J gene TRBJ2-6; D is unresolved. The V and J ends lost 7 bases and 0 bases respectively, with 10 bases between them. The length of the CDR3 is 14 residues. Germline CDR1 is SQVTM and CDR2 is ANQGSEA. This CDR3 is CSAPVSSGANVLTF. The CDR3 DNA is TGCAGCGCCCCTGTTTCCTCTGGGGCCAACGTCCTGACTTTC.

The rearrangement joins TRBV28 to TRBJ2-2; D is ambiguous. The CDR3 has 13 residues. The V gene's germline CDR1 is MDHEN and CDR2 SYDVKM. V shed 3 bases and J shed 2 bases, with 4 bases lying between them. For the CDR3, the DNA is TGTGCCAGCAGTTTTCTAAACACCGGGGAGCTGTTTTTT. Amino acids: CASSFLNTGELFF.

This chain joins TRBV7-8 and TRBJ1-4; D may be TRBD1 (5 bases). CDR3 length: 14 amino acids. Trimming shortened V by 1 base and J by 7 bases, and 10 bases separated the two germline ends. CDR1 and CDR2 from the germline V gene are SGHVS and FQNEAQ. Here the CDR3 DNA reads TGTGCCAGCAGCTTAGAGGGGTACGGTGAAAAACTGTTTTTT. It specifies CASSLEGYGEKLFF.

The V gene is TRBV6-2 or TRBV6-3, the J gene TRBJ1-5; 7 positions match TRBD1. The CDR3 runs 13 residues. CDR1 MNHEY and CDR2 SVGEGT come from the germline V gene. V was pared by 6 bases and J by 4 bases, with 3 bases of the junction left unmatched. In DNA, the CDR3 is TGTGCCAGCAGCCTACAGGGGAATCAGCCCCAGCATTTT. Translation: CASSLQGNQPQHF.

This clone was seen more than once but under ten times. The rearrangement joins TRBV30 to TRBJ1-2, with D hard to call. The V gene's germline CDR1 is GTSNPN and CDR2 SVGIG (reference sequence). The CDR3 has 14 residues. V was trimmed by 1 base and J by 1 base, leaving 10 bases between them. The CDR3 DNA sequence: TGTGCCTGGAGTGGGCAGCCATTTAACTATGGCTACACCTTC. Translation gives CAWSGQPFNYGYTF.

The rearrangement links TRBV5-4 to TRBJ2-1; tentative D call: TRBD2 (5 bases). The CDR3 is made up of 13 amino acids. Trimming pared 2 bases from V and 6 bases from J, leaving 9 bases between. Germline V gives CDR1 SGHNT, CDR2 YYREEE (reference sequence). The CDR3 here is CASSFDYPNEQFF. The CDR3 region has the DNA TGTGCCAGCAGCTTCGACTACCCCAATGAGCAGTTCTTC.

V is TRBV6-5 and J is TRBJ2-3; D possibly corresponds to TRBD1 (5 bases). Trimming removed 9 bases at V and 4 bases at J, with 17 bases between. The CDR3 totals 14 residues. CDR1 and CDR2 from the germline V gene are MNHEY and SVGAGI. The CDR3 DNA reads TGTGCCAGTCAGGGTGTGTGGAGTTCAGATACGCAGTATTTT. Translated, it gives CASQGVWSSDTQYF.

This clone was seen only a few times. The V and J genes are TRBV6-2 or TRBV6-3 and TRBJ1-5; TRBD1 agrees at 10 bases. The CDR3 is made up of 15 amino acids. Trimming took 5 bases from V and 4 from J; bases not matched to a gene: 5. In germline, CDR1 is MNHEY, CDR2 SVGEGT. The DNA of the CDR3 is TGTGCCAGCAGTCACCGGGACAGGGGAAATCAGCCCCAGCATTTT. Translation: CASSHRDRGNQPQHF.

V and J are TRBV6-4 and TRBJ1-2, with 10 bases matching TRBD1. This CDR3 has 17 amino acids. Per the germline V gene, CDR1 is MRHNA and CDR2 is SNTAGT. Trimming at V came to 8 bases and at J to 6 bases, leaving 18 bases not matched to a gene. Here the CDR3 reads CASVKAAGQGISDGYTF. The CDR3 nucleotides are TGTGCCAGCGTCAAAGCAGCGGGACAGGGGATTTCGGATGGCTACACCTTC.

This sequence joins TRBV4-2 and TRBJ2-7; TRBD2 aligns across 8 bases. The germline CDR1 and CDR2 sequences are LGHNA and YNFKEQ. The length of the CDR3 is 17 residues. Losses at the gene ends were 0 bases for V and 1 base for J; bases not matched to a gene: 8. CDR3 residues: CASSQDSLAGGSYEQYF. CDR3 sequence (DNA): TGTGCCAGCAGCCAAGATTCCCTAGCGGGCGGATCCTACGAGCAGTACTTC.

J is TRBJ2-1 and V is TRBV10-2; D is unresolved. This CDR3 has 12 amino acids. Trimming removed 7 bases from V and 9 bases from J, with 13 bases in between. Per the germline V gene, CDR1 is WSHSY and CDR2 is SAAADI. The CDR3 region is CASKESGGEQFF. CDR3 bases: TGCGCCAGCAAAGAGAGTGGCGGTGAGCAGTTCTTC.

The V and J genes are TRBV15 and TRBJ2-7; 7 bases fit TRBD2. V shed 0 bases, J shed 3 bases, and the junction held 8 bases outside the gene matches. This CDR3 is built from 16 residues. Germline CDR1 LNHNV, CDR2 YYDKDF (reference sequence). The CDR3 region has the DNA TGTGCCACCAGCAGAGATCGAGGCGGGAGCAGCTACGAGCAGTACTTC. It is translated as CATSRDRGGSSYEQYF. Full variable domain (rest looked up from reference TRBV15 and TRBJ2-7): DAMVIQNPRYQVTQFGKPVTLSCSQTLNHNVMYWYQQKSSQAPKLLFHYYDKDFNNEADTPDNFQSRRPNTSFCFLDIRSPGLGDTAMYLCATSRDRGGSSYEQYFGPGTRLTVT.

The chain is built from TRBV29-1 and TRBJ1-1; no firm D call. The length of the CDR3 is 12 residues. Germline CDR1 and CDR2: SQVTM and ANQGSEA. Trimming shortened V by 1 base and J by 0 bases, and 3 bases separated the two germline ends. CDR3 protein: CSVEGLNTEAFF. CDR3 nucleotide sequence: TGCAGCGTTGAAGGTCTGAACACTGAAGCTTTCTTT.

The rearrangement uses TRBV9 and TRBJ2-1; 13 bases are a match to TRBD2. V dropped 3 bases and J dropped 13; count of bases not matched to a gene: 13. The CDR3 length is 16 residues. The V gene's germline CDR1 is SGDLS and CDR2 YYNGEE. DNA of the CDR3: TGTGCCAGCAGCGGGAAGCTCGGGACTAGCGGGGACTCTCAGTTCTTC. Translation: CASSGKLGTSGDSQFF.